This T cell receptor beta chain was sequenced for a study of regulatory T cells in long-lasting Graves disease. General study findings and limits: Tissue studied was limited to peripheral blood, excluding thyroid tissue. Since the sample size was small, accuracy may have been reduced.

As for time point: newly diagnosed GD, antithyroid drugs for less than 3 months. Extracted RNA from PBMCs served as the source of the TCR library. There are 13 residues in the CDR3. Trimming took off 6 bases at V and 7 bases at J, with 13 bases between the two ends. Germline CDR1 and CDR2: MNHEY and SVGEGT. Combining iRepertoire HTBI primers with Arm-PCR of CDR3 regions, the authors built TCR beta libraries. Each CDR3 protein is one row after TCRdb ran MiXCR on the multiplex PCR reads. The sample shows roughly 420,000 distinct CDR3 sequences, around 15% of them seen only once. About this clonotype itself: What it binds is unknown.

The same data also contributed to another study, on T cells in Graves' hyperthyroidism and ophthalmopathy. Turning to that study: The hyperthyroidism was newly diagnosed and had lasted under 2 months; the patients were aged 18 to 65. Researchers ran a first-round RT-PCR on the TCR CDR3 using the HTBI primer set.

V and J are TRBV6-2 or TRBV6-3 and TRBJ2-1; tentative D call: TRBD1 (6 bases). This sample comprised peripheral blood mononuclear cells (PBMCs), obtained at new diagnosis, from a patient treated with antithyroid drugs. The sequence derives from a woman aged 18-29 years with Graves disease. Written as DNA, the CDR3 is TGTGCCAGCAGGGGGTATCAGGGGAATGAGCAGTTCTTC. Its protein product is CASRGYQGNEQFF.